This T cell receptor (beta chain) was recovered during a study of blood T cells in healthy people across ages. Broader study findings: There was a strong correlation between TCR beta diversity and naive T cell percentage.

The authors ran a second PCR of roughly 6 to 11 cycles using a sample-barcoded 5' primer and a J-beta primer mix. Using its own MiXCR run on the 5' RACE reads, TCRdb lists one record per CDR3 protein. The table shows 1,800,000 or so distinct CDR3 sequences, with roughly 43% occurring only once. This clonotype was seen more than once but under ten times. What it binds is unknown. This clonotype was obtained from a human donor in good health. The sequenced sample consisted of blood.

CDR3 DNA: TGTGCCAGCAGCTATACAGGGGTTAGGGAGACCCAGTACTTC. It is translated as CASSYTGVRETQYF. This chain uses TRBV11-2 with TRBJ2-5; 7 nucleotides agree with TRBD1. The germline V gene has CDR1 SGHAT and CDR2 FQNNGV. The CDR3 covers 14 residues. V shed 4 bases, J shed 5 bases, and the junction held 7 bases outside the gene matches.